The count of the clone carrying this TCR beta chain is one. This sample is drawn from a study of blood T cell repertoires in COVID-19. Germline V gene sequence: CDR1 MNHEY, CDR2 SMNVEV (reference sequence). V dropped 6 bases and J dropped 4; count of bases not matched to a gene: 5. This CDR3 has 13 amino acids. Some clones are missing from TCRdb's copy, which holds only in-frame ones; the method was immunoSEQ multiplex PCR. The sample yields 270,000 or so clones, about nine tenths seen once. The sequencing input was peripheral blood. This receptor was taken from a woman aged 30 to 39 with active or convalescent COVID-19. The rearrangement uses TRBV27 and TRBJ1-1; 7 bases match TRBD1. The CDR3 region is CASRLNRGTEAFF. The CDR3 DNA follows: TGTGCCAGCAGACTGAACAGGGGCACTGAAGCTTTCTTT.